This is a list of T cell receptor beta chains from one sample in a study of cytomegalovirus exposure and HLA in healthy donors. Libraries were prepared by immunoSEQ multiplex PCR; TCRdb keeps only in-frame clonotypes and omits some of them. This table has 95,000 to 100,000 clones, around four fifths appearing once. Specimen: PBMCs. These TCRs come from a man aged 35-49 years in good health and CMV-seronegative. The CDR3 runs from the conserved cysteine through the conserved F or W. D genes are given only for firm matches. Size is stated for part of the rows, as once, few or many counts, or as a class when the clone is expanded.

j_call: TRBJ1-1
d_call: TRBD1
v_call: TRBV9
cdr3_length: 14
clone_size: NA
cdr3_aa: CASSSLTGGTEAFF
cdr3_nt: TGTGCCAGCAGCTCCCTGACAGGGGGCACTGAAGCTTTCTTT

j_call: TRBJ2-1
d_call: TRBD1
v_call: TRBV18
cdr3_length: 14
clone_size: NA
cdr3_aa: CASSPSDRADEQFF
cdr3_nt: TGTGCCAGCTCACCCTCGGACAGGGCCGATGAGCAGTTCTTC

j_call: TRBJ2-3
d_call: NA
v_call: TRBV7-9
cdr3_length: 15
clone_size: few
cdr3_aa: CASSPQSSVRGTQYF
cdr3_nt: TGTGCCAGCAGCCCACAATCTAGCGTCCGAGGTACGCAGTATTTT

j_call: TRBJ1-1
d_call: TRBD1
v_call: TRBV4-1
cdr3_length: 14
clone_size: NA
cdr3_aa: CASSQGQGSTEAFF
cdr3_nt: TGCGCCAGCAGCCAAGGACAGGGAAGCACTGAAGCTTTCTTT

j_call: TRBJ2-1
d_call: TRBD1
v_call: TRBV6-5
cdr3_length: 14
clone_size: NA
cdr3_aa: CASRGTGGYNEQFF
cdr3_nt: TGTGCCAGCAGGGGGACAGGGGGCTACAATGAGCAGTTCTTC

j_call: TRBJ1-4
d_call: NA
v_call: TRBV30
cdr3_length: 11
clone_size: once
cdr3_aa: CAWGFYEKLFF
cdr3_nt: TGTGCCTGGGGCTTTTATGAAAAACTGTTTTTT

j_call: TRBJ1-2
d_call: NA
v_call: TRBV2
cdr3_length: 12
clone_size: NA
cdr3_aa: CASTEMNYGYTF
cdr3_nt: TGTGCCAGTACTGAGATGAACTATGGCTACACCTTC

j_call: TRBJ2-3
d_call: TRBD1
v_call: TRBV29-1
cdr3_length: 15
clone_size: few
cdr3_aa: CSASTGESLTDTQYF
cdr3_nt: TGCAGCGCCTCGACAGGGGAGTCCCTCACAGATACGCAGTATTTT

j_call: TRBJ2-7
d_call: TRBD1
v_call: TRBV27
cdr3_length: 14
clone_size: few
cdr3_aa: CASSSGTGRYEQYF
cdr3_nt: TGTGCCAGCAGTTCTGGGACAGGGCGATACGAGCAGTACTTC

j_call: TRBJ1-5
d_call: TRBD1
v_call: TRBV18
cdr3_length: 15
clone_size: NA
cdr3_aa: CASSPGTGGNQPQHF
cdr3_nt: TGTGCCAGCTCACCCGGGACAGGCGGCAATCAGCCCCAGCATTTT

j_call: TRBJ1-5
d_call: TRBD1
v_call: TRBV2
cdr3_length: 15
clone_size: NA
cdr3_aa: CASSERTGFNQPQHF
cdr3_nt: TGTGCCAGCAGTGAAAGGACAGGGTTCAATCAGCCCCAGCATTTT

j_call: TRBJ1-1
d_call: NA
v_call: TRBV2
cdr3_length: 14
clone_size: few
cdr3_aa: CASSVEGRNTEAFF
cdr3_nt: TGTGCCAGCAGTGTTGAGGGCAGGAACACTGAAGCTTTCTTT

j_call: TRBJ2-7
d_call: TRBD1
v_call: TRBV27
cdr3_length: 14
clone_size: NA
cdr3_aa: CASSLSTGIYEQYF
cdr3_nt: TGTGCCAGCAGTTTGTCGACAGGGATCTACGAGCAGTACTTC

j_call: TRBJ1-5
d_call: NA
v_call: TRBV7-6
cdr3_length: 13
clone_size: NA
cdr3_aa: CASSFGGNQPQHF
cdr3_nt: TGTGCCAGCAGCTTTGGGGGGAATCAGCCCCAGCATTTT

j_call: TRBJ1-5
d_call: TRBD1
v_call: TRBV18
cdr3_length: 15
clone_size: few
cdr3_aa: CASSPDRGSNQPQHF
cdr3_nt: TGTGCCAGCTCACCCGACAGGGGAAGCAATCAGCCCCAGCATTTT

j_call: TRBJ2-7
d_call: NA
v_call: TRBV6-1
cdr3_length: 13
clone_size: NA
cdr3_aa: CASTADSSYEQYF
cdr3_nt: TGTGCCAGCACAGCGGATAGCTCCTACGAGCAGTACTTC

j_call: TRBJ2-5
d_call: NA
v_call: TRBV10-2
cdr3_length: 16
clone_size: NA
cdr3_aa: CASSESRILAWETQYF
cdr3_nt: TGCGCCAGCAGTGAGTCGAGAATCCTAGCTTGGGAGACCCAGTACTTC